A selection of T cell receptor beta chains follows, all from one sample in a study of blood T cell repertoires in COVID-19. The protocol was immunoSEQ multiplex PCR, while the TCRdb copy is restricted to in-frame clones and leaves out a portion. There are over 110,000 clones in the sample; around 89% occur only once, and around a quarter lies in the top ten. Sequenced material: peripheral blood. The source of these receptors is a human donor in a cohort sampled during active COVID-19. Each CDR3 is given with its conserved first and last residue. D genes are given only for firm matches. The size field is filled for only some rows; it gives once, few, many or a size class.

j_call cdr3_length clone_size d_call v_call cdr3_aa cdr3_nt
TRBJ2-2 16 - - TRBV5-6 CASSLTRQANTGELFF TGTGCCAGCAGCCTGACACGGCAGGCGAACACCGGGGAGCTGTTTTTT
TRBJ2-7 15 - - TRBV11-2 CASSSSSGSIYEQYF TGTGCCAGCAGCTCCTCATCCGGGAGCATCTACGAGCAGTACTTC
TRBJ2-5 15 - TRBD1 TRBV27 CASSLSGTVQETQYF TGTGCCAGCAGTTTATCTGGGACAGTCCAAGAGACCCAGTACTTC
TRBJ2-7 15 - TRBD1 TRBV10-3 CAISDGTGTAYEQYF TGTGCCATCAGTGATGGCACCGGGACAGCCTACGAGCAGTACTTC
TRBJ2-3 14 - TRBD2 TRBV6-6 CASRGRVGADTQYF TGTGCCAGCAGGGGGAGGGTCGGCGCAGATACGCAGTATTTT
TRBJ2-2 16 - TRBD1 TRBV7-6 CASSLEGAPNTGELFF TGTGCCAGCAGCTTAGAGGGGGCCCCGAACACCGGGGAGCTGTTTTTT
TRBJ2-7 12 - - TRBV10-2 CASSEASYEQYF TGCGCCAGCAGTGAGGCCAGCTACGAGCAGTACTTC
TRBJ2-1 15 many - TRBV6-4 CASSEEGGGPDEQFF TGTGCCAGCAGTGAGGAGGGGGGGGGCCCCGATGAGCAGTTCTTC
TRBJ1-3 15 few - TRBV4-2 CASSQDRGSGNTIYF TGTGCCAGCAGCCAAGACAGGGGCTCTGGAAACACCATATATTTT
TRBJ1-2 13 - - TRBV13 CASSLEVTGGYTF TGTGCCAGCAGCTTAGAGGTGACCGGGGGCTACACCTTC
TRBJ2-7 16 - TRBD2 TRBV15 CATSRGTSGGFHEQYF TGTGCCACCAGCAGGGGAACTAGCGGGGGATTCCACGAGCAGTACTTC
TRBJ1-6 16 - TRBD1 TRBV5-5 CASSGDRGSYNSPLHF TGTGCCAGCAGCGGCGACAGGGGTTCCTATAATTCACCCCTCCACTTT
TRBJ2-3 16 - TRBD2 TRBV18 CASSPPAGGGRDTQYF TGTGCCAGCTCACCACCAGCGGGGGGCGGGAGAGATACGCAGTATTTT
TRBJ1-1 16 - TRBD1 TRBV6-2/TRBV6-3 CASSYSTGQGATEAFF TGTGCCAGCAGTTACTCGACGGGACAGGGGGCGACTGAAGCTTTCTTT
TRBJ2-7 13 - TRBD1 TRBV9 CASSDGQGYEQYF TGTGCCAGCAGCGATGGACAGGGCTACGAGCAGTACTTC
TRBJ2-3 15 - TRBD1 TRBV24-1 CATSQTTGSTDTQYF TGTGCCACCAGCCAAACGACAGGGAGCACAGATACGCAGTATTTT
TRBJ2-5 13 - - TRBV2 CASSPGPQETQYF TGTGCCAGCAGTCCTGGGCCTCAAGAGACCCAGTACTTC
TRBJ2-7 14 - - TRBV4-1 CASSLKDSSYEQYF TGCGCCAGCAGCCTAAAGGACAGCTCCTACGAGCAGTACTTC
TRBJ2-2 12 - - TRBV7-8 CASSGGTGELFF TGTGCCAGCAGCGGGGGGACCGGGGAGCTGTTTTTT
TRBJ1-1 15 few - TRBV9 CASSVGQALNTEAFF TGTGCCAGCAGCGTAGGACAGGCCCTGAACACTGAAGCTTTCTTT
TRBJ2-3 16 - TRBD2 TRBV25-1 CASSELAGGLTDTQYF TGTGCCAGCAGTGAGCTAGCGGGGGGGCTTACAGATACGCAGTATTTT
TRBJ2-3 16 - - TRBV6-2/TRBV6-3 CASSYMSASSADTQYF TGTGCCAGCAGTTATATGAGTGCCTCCTCCGCGGATACGCAGTATTTT
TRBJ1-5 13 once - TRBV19 CASSIGRGQPQHF TGTGCCAGTAGTATAGGCAGGGGACAGCCCCAGCATTTT
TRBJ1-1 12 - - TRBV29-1 CSVESGYTEAFF TGCAGCGTTGAATCGGGGTACACTGAAGCTTTCTTT
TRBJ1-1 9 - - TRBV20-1 CSARDQGIF TGCAGTGCTAGAGATCAGGGTATCTTT
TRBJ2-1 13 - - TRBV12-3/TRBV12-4 CASSRTTYNEQFF TGTGCCAGCAGTCGGACTACCTACAATGAGCAGTTCTTC
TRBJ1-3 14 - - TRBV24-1 CATSDSVSGNTIYF TGTGCCACCAGCGACAGTGTCTCTGGAAACACCATATATTTT
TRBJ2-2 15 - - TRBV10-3 CAISESAANTGELFF TGTGCCATCAGTGAGTCGGCAGCGAACACCGGGGAGCTGTTTTTT
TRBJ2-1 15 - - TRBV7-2 CASSLRVVGGAEQFF TGTGCCAGCAGCCTTAGGGTAGTAGGGGGGGCTGAGCAGTTCTTC
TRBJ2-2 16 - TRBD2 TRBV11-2 CASSRTSGGAVGELFF TGTGCCAGCAGCCGTACTAGCGGGGGGGCCGTCGGGGAGCTGTTTTTT
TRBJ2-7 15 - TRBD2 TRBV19 CASSPSLAGGYEQYF TGTGCCAGTAGTCCCTCCCTAGCGGGGGGATACGAGCAGTACTTC
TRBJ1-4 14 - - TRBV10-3 CAISDREYNEKLFF TGTGCCATCAGTGACAGGGAATATAATGAAAAACTGTTTTTT